This section outlines one T cell receptor beta chain sequence together with its context. As yet, its antigen is unknown. This entry is derived from a study of shared clonotypes between healthy human individuals. Study-wide context: For every donor, three CD4 naive, three CD4 memory, two CD8 naive and one CD8 memory plates were used. Study-level findings and limits: Investigators collected only blood, and repertoires in tissues likely differ.

Only in-frame clones appear in the TCRdb table, and some are missing; sequencing was by immunoSEQ multiplex PCR. The data show a few million clones, over 85% seen once. Germline CDR1 is MNHNY and CDR2 is SVGAGI (reference sequence). Losses at the gene ends were 4 bases for V and 2 bases for J; bases not matched to a gene: 5. CDR3 length: 15 residues. Sequenced: naive CD4+ T cells sorted from blood. Regarding subset: CD45RA+ positively selected. This receptor was obtained from a man aged 18 to 30 in good health. The chain couples TRBV6-6 to TRBJ1-2; TRBD1 matches 9 bases. The CDR3: CASSFSGTGNYGYTF. CDR3 in DNA: TGTGCCAGCAGTTTTTCCGGGACAGGGAACTATGGCTACACCTTC.